The 3 T cell receptor beta chains below all came from one sample that was sequenced in a study of T-cell reconstitution after alpha-beta-depleted transplantation in children. Unique molecular identifiers were incorporated when the TCRbeta library was constructed. TCRdb independently ran MiXCR on the PCR reads; one entry per CDR3 protein. The sample lists approximately 200,000 distinct CDR3 sequences, 6.3% occurring once. The starting material was PBMCs, obtained before TCRalphabeta/CD19-depleted stem cell transplant. These receptors were collected from a girl younger than two with combined immunodeficiency, due to receive a stem cell transplant.

At least ten counts were recorded for this clonotype. One end of the junction varies from germline; a read error may be responsible. The CDR3 reads CASSVGGRTGPTF. CDR3 coding DNA: TGTGCCAGCAGTGTCGGGGGGAGGACAGGACCAACCTTC. The chain links TRBV28 to TRBJ2-7; D may correspond to TRBD1 or TRBD2 (7 bases each). The CDR3 covers 13 residues. Germline assignment: CDR1 MDHEN and CDR2 SYDVKM.

This clonotype was seen many times. The gene calls are TRBV12-3 or TRBV12-4 and TRBJ2-5; 9 bases match TRBD2. The V segment lost 2 bases and the J segment 1 base; nucleotides outside the gene matches: 11. This CDR3 spans 18 amino acids. Here the CDR3 DNA reads TGTGCCAGCAGTTTATCGGCGGGAGGGCCCTGGGCCCAAGAGACCCAGTACTTC. Translating gives CASSLSAGGPWAQETQYF.

This clonotype was counted many times. This sequence joins TRBV20-1 and TRBJ2-1, with 9 bases that match TRBD2. The junction had 6 bases not matched to a gene; V was cut back by 5 bases and J by 7 bases. The CDR3 contains 13 residues. Per germline, CDR1 DFQATT and CDR2 SNEGSKA (reference sequence). The CDR3 DNA reads TGCAGTGCTGCGGGGGGGCCGATAAATGAGCAGTTCTTC. This codes for CSAAGGPINEQFF.